This T cell receptor beta chain was recorded in a study of T cells in Graves' hyperthyroidism and ophthalmopathy. Study-wide results and caveats: Stable hyperthyroidism and ophthalmopathy were separated using 13 V-J signatures. The majority of expanded thyroid clonotypes above 0.001 also appeared in blood.

The table lists this clonotype with many counts. The antigen is undetermined. The CDR3 spans 15 residues. The V end was cut by 6 bases, the J end by 4 bases, with 15 bases between. RNA transcripts gave rise to amplified TCR beta CDR3 regions. The study used the HTBI primer set for a first-round RT-PCR of the TCR CDR3. TCRdb reprocessed the multiplex PCR reads via MiXCR and lists one record per CDR3 protein. The table has roughly 360,000 distinct CDR3 sequences, less than 15% seen once. The blood sample dates from first hyperthyroidism diagnosis, preceding any ophthalmopathy symptoms. Using more than 8 ml of fresh peripheral blood, PBMCs were prepared.

The sequenced material came from blood. This sequence originates from a man in his thirties or forties with Graves' hyperthyroidism that later progressed to Graves' ophthalmopathy. The J gene is TRBJ2-2, the V gene TRBV12-3 or TRBV12-4; no reliable D call. The chain's CDR3 is CASSAPMWGTGELFF. In DNA form, the CDR3 reads TGTGCCAGCAGCGCGCCCATGTGGGGCACCGGGGAGCTGTTTTTT.